The 3 T cell receptor beta chains presented below share a single source sample, sequenced in a study of T cells in Graves' hyperthyroidism and ophthalmopathy. Amplification yielded TCR beta CDR3 regions, with RNA transcripts as the source. With the HTBI primer set, the TCR CDR3 went through a first round of RT-PCR. A single record per CDR3 protein comes from TCRdb applying MiXCR to the multiplex PCR reads. The table has around 340,000 distinct CDR3 sequences, 15% to 20% seen once. The sample comprised blood. The receptors were gathered from a woman in her twenties or thirties with Graves' hyperthyroidism that later progressed to Graves' ophthalmopathy.

This clonotype has ten or more counts. The CDR3 nucleotides read TGCAGCGTCCGCGGACCGACCTCCTACGAGCAGTACTTC. This translates into CSVRGPTSYEQYF. The chain combines TRBV29-1 with TRBJ2-7; D uncertain. The germline V gene encodes CDR1 SQVTM and CDR2 ANQGSEA. CDR3 length: 13 amino acids. Trimming took 6 bases from V and 0 from J, leaving 12 bases between them.

At least ten counts were recorded for this clonotype. The rearrangement uses TRBV19 and TRBJ1-1; 9 bases map to TRBD1. Germline V gives CDR1 LNHDA, CDR2 SQIVND (reference sequence). Losses at the gene ends were 4 bases for V and 3 bases for J; bases not matched to a gene: 6. This CDR3 has 15 amino acids. The CDR3: CASSNRGRVHTEAFF. The CDR3 bases are TGTGCCAGTAGTAACAGGGGGCGCGTCCACACTGAAGCTTTCTTT.

This clonotype was detected ten times or more. This chain connects TRBV15 to TRBJ1-2; D might be TRBD1 (5 bases). V gave up 0 bases and J gave up 7 bases, with 15 bases separating them. Germline V CDR1 and CDR2: LNHNV, YYDKDF (reference sequence). The length of the CDR3 is 15 residues. DNA of the CDR3: TGTGCCACCAGCAGAGATCAGAAGGGGACTGCTGGCTACACCTTC. Residues: CATSRDQKGTAGYTF.